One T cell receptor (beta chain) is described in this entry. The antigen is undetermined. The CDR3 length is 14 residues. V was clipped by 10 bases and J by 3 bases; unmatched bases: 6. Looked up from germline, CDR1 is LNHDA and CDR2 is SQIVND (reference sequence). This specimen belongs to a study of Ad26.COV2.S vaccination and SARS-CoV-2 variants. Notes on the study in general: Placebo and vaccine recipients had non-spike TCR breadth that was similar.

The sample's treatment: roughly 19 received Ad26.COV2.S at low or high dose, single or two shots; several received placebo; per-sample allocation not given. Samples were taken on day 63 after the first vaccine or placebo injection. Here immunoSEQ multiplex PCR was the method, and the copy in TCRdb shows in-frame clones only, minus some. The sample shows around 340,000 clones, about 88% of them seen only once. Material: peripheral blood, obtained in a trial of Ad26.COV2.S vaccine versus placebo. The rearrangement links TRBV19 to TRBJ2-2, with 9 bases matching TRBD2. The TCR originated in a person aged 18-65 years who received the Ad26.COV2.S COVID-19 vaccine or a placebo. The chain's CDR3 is CATIAGVHTGELFF. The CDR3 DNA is TGTGCCACAATAGCGGGAGTACACACCGGGGAGCTGTTTTTT. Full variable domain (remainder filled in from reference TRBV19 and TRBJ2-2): DGGITQSPKYLFRKEGQNVTLSCEQNLNHDAMYWYRQDPGQGLRLIYYSQIVNDFQKGDIAEGYSVSREKKESFPLTVTSAQKNPTAFYLCATIAGVHTGELFFGEGSRLTVL.